This paragraph reports one TCR beta chain. The antigen is not known. The table came from immunoSEQ multiplex PCR; TCRdb's copy has only in-frame clones and leaves some out. The sample lists 25,000 to 35,000 clones; 80% to 85% were seen once. Germline CDR1 and CDR2: MNHEY and SMNVEV (reference sequence). The CDR3 spans 17 residues. V gave up 2 bases and J gave up 0 bases, with 15 bases separating them. This sample was included in a study of graft-versus-host responses after intestinal transplantation. Whole-study context: Anti-thymocyte globulin induction, then tacrolimus and steroids for two to four years, went to all recipients. Study observations and caveats: Marrow from the recipient contained GvH clones, some of which had appeared first in ileum or blood.

Lamina propria and intraepithelial lymphocytes were released by processing graft tissue. Here the sequenced sample was ileum tissue, taken 98 days after intestinal transplantation. This receptor was taken from a human patient who received an intestinal transplant, so some T cells may come from the graft donor. The chain combines TRBV27 with TRBJ2-3; TRBD2 is a possible D gene (5 bases). CDR3 DNA: TGTGCCAGCAGTTTAGGGTACGGACGGACTAGCACAGATACGCAGTATTTT. Amino acid sequence: CASSLGYGRTSTDTQYF.